The TCR delta chain described here comes from a study of Vδ1+ human thymocytes. Overall study results and limits: Highly polyclonal TRG and TRD repertoires with Gaussian CDR3 length distributions appeared in thymus.

The CDR3 has 20 amino acids. CDR1 is GEAIGNYY, CDR2 EKD, per germline. To note about this clone: Its specificity is not known. At one end the junction does not follow the germline gene, possibly because of a read error.

RNA was extracted from the cells and then reverse transcribed. Pooled V-gene forward primers with one constant-region reverse primer generated the CDR3 amplicons by multiplex PCR. TCRdb reanalysed the multiplex PCR reads via CATT. Counted here are over 45,000 delta-chain clones, 15% occurring once; the ten biggest clones make up 0.5%. Sequenced material: Vdelta1+ gamma-delta thymocytes from the thymus. Subset reported: FACS-sorted CD3+ TCRalphabeta- TCRVdelta1+ TCRVdelta2- thymocytes. This chain links TRDV2 with TRDJ1, with TRDD3 matching over 12 bases. This sequence was found in a boy in the first two years of life who had congenital heart surgery. This CDR3 reads CACDTHPGWGIRLLTGKLIF. The CDR3 region has the DNA TGTGCCTGTGACACCCACCCAGGCTGGGGGATACGGCTTTTGACCGGTAAACTCATCTTT.